This TCR beta chain was captured in a study of blood T cells in healthy people across ages. Then a second PCR, running roughly 6 to 11 cycles, was carried out with a sample-barcoded 5' primer and a J-beta primer mix. TCRdb processed the 5' RACE reads anew with MiXCR; each CDR3 protein has one entry. This table has approximately 1.5 million distinct CDR3 sequences, roughly a third appearing once. With 4 bases clipped from V and 4 bases from J, the junction kept 7 bases outside the gene matches. The CDR3 covers 16 residues. Germline V gene sequence: CDR1 KGHDR, CDR2 SFDVKD. The TCR was taken from a woman aged 30 to 39 in good health. Material: blood. The chain recombines TRBV24-1 with TRBJ2-2; 8 bases are a match to TRBD2. The CDR3 nucleotides read TGTGCCACCAGTGACAGCGGGAGAATCGGCACCGGGGAGCTGTTTTTT. This encodes CATSDSGRIGTGELFF.